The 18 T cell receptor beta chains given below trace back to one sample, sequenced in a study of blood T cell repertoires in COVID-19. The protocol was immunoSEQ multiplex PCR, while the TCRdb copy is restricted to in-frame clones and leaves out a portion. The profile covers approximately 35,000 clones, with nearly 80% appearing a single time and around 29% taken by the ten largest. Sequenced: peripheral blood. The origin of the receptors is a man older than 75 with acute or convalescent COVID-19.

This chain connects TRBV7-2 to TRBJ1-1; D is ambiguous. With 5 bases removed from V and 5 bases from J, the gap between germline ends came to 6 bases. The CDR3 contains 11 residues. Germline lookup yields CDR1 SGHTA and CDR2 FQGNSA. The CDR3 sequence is CASSRGTEAFF. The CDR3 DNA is TGTGCCAGCAGCCGCGGGACTGAAGCTTTCTTT.

CDR3 sequence: CASSQPPGTSGSTDTQYF. The CDR3 DNA reads as TGTGCCAGCAGCCAACCCCCCGGGACTAGCGGGAGCACAGATACGCAGTATTTT. V is TRBV3-1 (or the pseudogene TRBV3-2) and J is TRBJ2-3; 12 positions agree with TRBD2. Unmatched junction bases numbered 6, after V lost 2 bases and J lost 0 bases. Germline CDR1 is LGHDT and CDR2 is YNNKEL (reference sequence). This CDR3 comprises 18 residues.

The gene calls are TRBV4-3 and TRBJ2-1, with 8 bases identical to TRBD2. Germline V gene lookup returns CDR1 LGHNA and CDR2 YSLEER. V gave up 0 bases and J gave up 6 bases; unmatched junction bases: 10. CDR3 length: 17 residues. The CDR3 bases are TGCGCCAGCAGCCAAGACCTGGGGATAGCGGGGTTCAATGAGCAGTTCTTC. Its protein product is CASSQDLGIAGFNEQFF.

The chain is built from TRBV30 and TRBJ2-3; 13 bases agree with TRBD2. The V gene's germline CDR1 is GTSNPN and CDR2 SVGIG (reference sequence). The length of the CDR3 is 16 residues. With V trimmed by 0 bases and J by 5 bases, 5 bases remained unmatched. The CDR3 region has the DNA TGTGCCTGGAGTGTACTAGCGGGGGGGCCCAAAGATACGCAGTATTTT. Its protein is CAWSVLAGGPKDTQYF.

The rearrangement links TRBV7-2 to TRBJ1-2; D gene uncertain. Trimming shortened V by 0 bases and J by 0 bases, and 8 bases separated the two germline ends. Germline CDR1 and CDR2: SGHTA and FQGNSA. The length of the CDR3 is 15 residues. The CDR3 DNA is TGTGCCAGCAGCTTAGCGTCCAGGACTAACTATGGCTACACCTTC. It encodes CASSLASRTNYGYTF.

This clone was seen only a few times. As DNA, the CDR3 is TGTGCCAGCAGTCCCGATGGGGGGGGCCTGAATGGCTACACCTTC. Translating gives CASSPDGGGLNGYTF. The rearrangement uses TRBV27 and TRBJ1-2, with a possible D match to TRBD1 (6 bases). Germline lookup yields CDR1 MNHEY and CDR2 SMNVEV (reference sequence). The CDR3 has 15 amino acids. The V end was cut by 5 bases, the J end by 6 bases, with 19 bases between.

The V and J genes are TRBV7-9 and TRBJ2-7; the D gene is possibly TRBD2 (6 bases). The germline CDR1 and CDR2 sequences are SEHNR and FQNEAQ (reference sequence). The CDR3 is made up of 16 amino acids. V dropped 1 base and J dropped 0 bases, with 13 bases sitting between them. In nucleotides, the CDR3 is TGTGCCAGCAGCTTAGGACGGGGGTTAAGCTCCTACGAGCAGTACTTC. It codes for CASSLGRGLSSYEQYF.

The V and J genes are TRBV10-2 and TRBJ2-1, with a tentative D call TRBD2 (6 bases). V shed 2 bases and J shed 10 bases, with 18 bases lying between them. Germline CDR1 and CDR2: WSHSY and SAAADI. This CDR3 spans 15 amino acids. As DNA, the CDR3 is TGCGCCAGCAGTGAGAGTAGCGGTAGCCCCGGAGAGCAGTTCTTC. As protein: CASSESSGSPGEQFF.

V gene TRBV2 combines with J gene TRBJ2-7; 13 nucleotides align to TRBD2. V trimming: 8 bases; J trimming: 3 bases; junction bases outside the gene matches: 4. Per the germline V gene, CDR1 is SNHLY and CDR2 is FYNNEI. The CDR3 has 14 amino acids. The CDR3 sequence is CASGGLAGFYEQYF. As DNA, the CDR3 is TGTGCCAGCGGGGGACTAGCGGGATTCTACGAGCAGTACTTC.

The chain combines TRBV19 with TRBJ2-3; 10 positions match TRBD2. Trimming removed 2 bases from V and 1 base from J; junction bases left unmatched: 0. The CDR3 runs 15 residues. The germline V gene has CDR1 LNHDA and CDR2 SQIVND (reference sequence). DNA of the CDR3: TGTGCCAGTAGTATAACTAGCGGGGGCACAGATACGCAGTATTTT. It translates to CASSITSGGTDTQYF.

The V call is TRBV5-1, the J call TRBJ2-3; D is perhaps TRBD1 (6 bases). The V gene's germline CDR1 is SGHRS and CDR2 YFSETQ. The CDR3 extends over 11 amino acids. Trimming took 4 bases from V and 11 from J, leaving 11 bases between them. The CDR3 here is CASSNRVEQYF. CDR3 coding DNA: TGCGCCAGCAGCAACAGGGTCGAGCAGTATTTT.

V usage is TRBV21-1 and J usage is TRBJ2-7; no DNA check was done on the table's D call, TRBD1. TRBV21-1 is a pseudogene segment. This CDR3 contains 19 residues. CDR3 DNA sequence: TGTGCCAGCAGCCAAAAGCCGGGACAGGAAAAAACTAGCCTCTACGAGCAGTACTTC. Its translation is CASSQKPGQEKTSLYEQYF.

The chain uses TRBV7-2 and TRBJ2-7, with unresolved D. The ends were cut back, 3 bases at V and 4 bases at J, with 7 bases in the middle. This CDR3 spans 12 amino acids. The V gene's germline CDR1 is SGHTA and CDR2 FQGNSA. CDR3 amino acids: CASSFSRYEQYF. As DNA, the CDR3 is TGTGCCAGCAGCTTTTCCCGGTACGAGCAGTACTTC. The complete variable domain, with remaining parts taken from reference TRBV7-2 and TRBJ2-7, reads GAGVSQSPSNKVTEKGKDVELRCDPISGHTALYWYRQSLGQGLEFLIYFQGNSAPDKSGLPSDRFSAERTGGSVSTLTIQRTQQEDSAVYLCASSFSRYEQYFGPGTRLTVT.

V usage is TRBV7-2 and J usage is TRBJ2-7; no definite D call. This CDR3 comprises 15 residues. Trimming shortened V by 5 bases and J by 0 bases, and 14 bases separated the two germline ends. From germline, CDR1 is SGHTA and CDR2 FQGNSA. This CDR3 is CASSAMGVYSYEQYF. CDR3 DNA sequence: TGTGCCAGCAGCGCGATGGGCGTTTACTCCTACGAGCAGTACTTC.

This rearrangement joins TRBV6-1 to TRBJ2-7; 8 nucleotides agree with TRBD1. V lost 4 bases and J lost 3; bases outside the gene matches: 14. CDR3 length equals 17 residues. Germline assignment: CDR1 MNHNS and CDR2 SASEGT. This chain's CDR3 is CASSVGPGQGLGYEQYF. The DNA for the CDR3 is TGTGCCAGCAGTGTAGGGCCTGGACAGGGTCTAGGCTACGAGCAGTACTTC.

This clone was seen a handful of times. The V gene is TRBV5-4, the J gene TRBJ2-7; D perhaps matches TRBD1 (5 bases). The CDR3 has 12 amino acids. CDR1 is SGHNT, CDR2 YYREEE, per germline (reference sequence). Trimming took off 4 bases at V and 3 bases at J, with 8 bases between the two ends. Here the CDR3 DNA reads TGTGCCAGCAGCCGCGACAGCTACGAGCAGTACTTC. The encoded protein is CASSRDSYEQYF.

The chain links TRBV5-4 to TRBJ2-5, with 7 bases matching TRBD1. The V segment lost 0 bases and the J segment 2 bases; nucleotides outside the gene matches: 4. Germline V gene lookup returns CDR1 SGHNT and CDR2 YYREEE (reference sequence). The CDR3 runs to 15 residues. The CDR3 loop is CASSLDRGNQETQYF. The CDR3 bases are TGTGCCAGCAGCTTGGACAGGGGAAATCAAGAGACCCAGTACTTC.

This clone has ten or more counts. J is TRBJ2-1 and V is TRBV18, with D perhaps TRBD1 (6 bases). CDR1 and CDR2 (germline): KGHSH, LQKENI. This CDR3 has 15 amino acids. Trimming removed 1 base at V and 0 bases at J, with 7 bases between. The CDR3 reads CASSPLRGSYNEQFF. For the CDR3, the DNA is TGTGCCAGCTCACCACTCAGGGGCTCCTACAATGAGCAGTTCTTC.